The 11 T cell receptor beta chains given below trace back to one sample, sequenced in a study of cytomegalovirus exposure and HLA in healthy donors. PCR used 60 Vbeta primers and 13 Jbeta primers. Profiled with immunoSEQ multiplex PCR; TCRdb holds only in-frame clones, not every one. The sample shows around 58,000 clones, 75% to 80% of them seen only once. Input material: PBMCs. The receptor source for this set is a female donor in good health and CMV-seronegative.

The chain has TRBV5-5 and TRBJ1-1, with 9 bases lining up with TRBD1. V lost 3 bases, J lost 4 bases, and 16 bases stayed unmatched. The germline V gene encodes CDR1 SGHKS and CDR2 YYEKEE (reference sequence). This CDR3 is 18 amino acids long. The CDR3, as DNA: TGTGCCAGCAGCTCCAAGGGAGGACAGGGGTGGCAGCCCACTGAAGCTTTCTTT. Its protein is CASSSKGGQGWQPTEAFF.

This clone was counted a few times. V is TRBV4-3 and J is TRBJ2-7; 8 bases are shared with TRBD1. The J segment lost 3 bases and the V segment lost 0 bases, leaving 1 base of the junction unmatched. Germline CDR1 is LGHNA and CDR2 is YSLEER. The CDR3 sequence is 14 residues long. CDR3 sequence: CASSQDRGLYEQYF. In DNA form, the CDR3 reads TGCGCCAGCAGCCAAGACAGGGGGCTCTACGAGCAGTACTTC.

This clone has more than one count but fewer than ten. The V gene is TRBV9, the J gene TRBJ2-5, with 12 nucleotides matching TRBD2. The CDR3 has 16 residues. Germline V gene lookup returns CDR1 SGDLS and CDR2 YYNGEE. V lost 4 bases to trimming and J lost 5 bases; unmatched junction nucleotides: 9. CDR3 region: CASSTRLAGVGETQYF. The DNA of the CDR3 is TGTGCCAGCAGCACAAGACTAGCGGGAGTGGGGGAGACCCAGTACTTC.

This clone was seen just once. This chain joins TRBV5-4 and TRBJ2-5, with TRBD1 matching over 9 bases. V was pared by 4 bases and J by 7 bases, with 11 bases of the junction left unmatched. This CDR3 has 15 amino acids. Germline assignment: CDR1 SGHNT and CDR2 YYREEE (reference sequence). The CDR3 region is CASSPRTGEGGTQYF. In nucleotides, the CDR3 is TGTGCCAGCAGCCCCAGGACAGGGGAAGGCGGGACCCAGTACTTC.

V gene TRBV9 combines with J gene TRBJ2-3; the D gene is possibly TRBD2 (6 bases). This CDR3 comprises 15 residues. The V gene lost 0 bases and the J gene lost 3 bases, with 11 bases spanning the gap. Germline CDR1 SGDLS, CDR2 YYNGEE. The DNA for the CDR3 is TGTGCCAGCAGCGTAGCCAGCGGGTGGACAGATACGCAGTATTTT. It specifies CASSVASGWTDTQYF. Drawing the rest from reference TRBV9 and TRBJ2-3, the complete variable domain is DSGVTQTPKHLITATGQRVTLRCSPRSGDLSVYWYQQSLDQGLQFLIQYYNGEERAKGNILERFSAQQFPDLHSELNLSSLELGDSALYFCASSVASGWTDTQYFGPGTRLTVL.

This clone was counted between two and nine times. A read error may produce the germline difference seen at one junction end. J is TRBJ2-5 and V is TRBV18; no clear D gene. The CDR3 extends over 13 amino acids. Germline CDR1 reads KGHSH; CDR2 reads LQKENI. CDR3 in DNA: TGTGCCAGCTCACCAAGATCCCGGCTAGGTAGGAACTTC. This sequence encodes CASSPRSRLGRNF.

The chain recombines TRBV5-1 with TRBJ2-2; 9 bases align to TRBD1. The germline CDR1 and CDR2 sequences are SGHRS and YFSETQ. J was trimmed by 1 base and V by 6 bases; bases with no gene match: 7. The CDR3 runs to 16 residues. This CDR3 is CASKEPGQGNTGELFF. CDR3 bases: TGCGCCAGCAAAGAACCGGGACAGGGGAACACCGGGGAGCTGTTTTTT.

This chain connects TRBV10-3 to TRBJ1-6; 7 bases map to TRBD1. The V and J ends lost 7 bases and 8 bases, in that order; junction bases with no gene match: 5. The CDR3 is made up of 13 amino acids. The germline CDR1 and CDR2 sequences are ENHRY and SYGVKD. Here the CDR3 DNA reads TGTGCCATCACCTGGGACAGTGATTCACCCCTCCACTTT. Translation: CAITWDSDSPLHF.

This chain connects TRBV6-4 to TRBJ1-1; D not resolved. Germline CDR1 and CDR2: MRHNA and SNTAGT. Deletions cut 2 bases from V and 4 bases from J, with 8 bases between. The CDR3 is 13 residues long. This CDR3 reads CASSDARGTEAFF. The CDR3 region has the DNA TGTGCCAGCAGTGACGCCCGCGGCACTGAAGCTTTCTTT.

This chain connects TRBV5-1 to TRBJ1-1; tentatively, D is TRBD1 (5 bases). CDR1 is SGHRS, CDR2 YFSETQ, per germline. The CDR3 totals 13 residues. The V end was cut by 4 bases, the J end by 7 bases, with 14 bases between. The CDR3 coding sequence is TGCGCCAGCAGCCCGCTCGTGGGGGGTGAAGCTTTCTTT. It is translated as CASSPLVGGEAFF.

The chain couples TRBV4-3 to TRBJ1-1; no reliable D call. V dropped 0 bases and J dropped 10 bases, with 12 bases sitting between them. Germline V gives CDR1 LGHNA, CDR2 YSLEER. The CDR3 contains 13 residues. The CDR3 DNA reads as TGCGCCAGCAGCCAAGAACGCGGAGGAGCAGCTTTCTTT. Translation gives CASSQERGGAAFF.